This is a list of T cell receptor beta chains from one sample in a study of neurological immune-mediated disorders. TCRdb reanalysed the 5' RACE reads using MiXCR and keeps one entry per CDR3 protein. The top ten clones hold 5.5% of a sample with about 20,000 distinct CDR3 sequences, roughly 2.6% of them seen once. Sequences were obtained from PBMCs. The receptor set was obtained from a woman between 18 and 30 years old with multiple sclerosis. Both conserved end residues are trimmed from each CDR3. A D gene is named only where the DNA matches it firmly.

v_call | d_call | cdr3_aa
TRBV6-5 | . | ASSYLLEQY
TRBV20-1 | . | SANPGLLGSGANVLT
TRBV30 | . | AWSVFKVSTEAF
TRBV12-3/TRBV12-4 | . | ASSLGGTLNQPQH
TRBV27 | . | ASSFLLSSPDTQY
TRBV18 | . | ASSPTQQHEAF
TRBV3-1 | TRBD2 | ASSQEVLFGYYLAGAWKTQY
TRBV7-2 | . | ASSLVGGVWETQY
TRBV5-1 | TRBD1 | ASSLRGTGDDNEQF
TRBV4-2 | . | ASSQALEDTQY
TRBV5-5 | . | ASSQAGRNEQF
TRBV5-1 | TRBD2 | ASSILAGDIDTQY
TRBV5-1 | . | ASSLKDEQF
TRBV12-3/TRBV12-4 | . | ASSKADEQF
TRBV20-1 | . | SALLAETQY
TRBV10-3 | . | AITTGWSTEAF
TRBV9 | . | ASSVDGVFDGYT
TRBV15 | . | ATSGLGTGANVLT
TRBV29-1 | . | SVQKPNTEAF
TRBV6-5 | . | ASSITTGNEQF